This TCR beta chain was captured in a study of shared clonotypes between healthy human individuals. Study as a whole: There were three CD4 naive, three CD4 memory, two CD8 naive and one CD8 memory plates per donor.

A note on this clone: Its antigen is not identified.

CD45RO-negative, CCR7-selected cells formed the naive CD8 fraction, which excluded terminally differentiated effector memory CD45RA+ cells. Study-wide points: Four donors held around 5% of naive CD4 clonotypes in common. What naive subsets generally showed was a larger estimated richness than memory subsets showed.

CDR1 and CDR2 from the germline V gene are SEHNR and FQNEAQ (reference sequence). The CDR3 is 13 amino acids. The V end was cut by 5 bases, the J end by 3 bases, with 11 bases between. At deep level, the assay was performed. This table comes from immunoSEQ multiplex PCR, and its TCRdb copy is limited to in-frame clones, with some not included. Of approximately 840,000 clones listed, 90% to 98% are singletons. V usage is TRBV7-9 and J usage is TRBJ2-7, with D unresolved. This clonotype was sampled from a man aged 30 to 39 in good health. Specimen: naive CD8+ T cells sorted from blood. This CDR3 reads CASSPHMDYEQYF. CDR3 nucleotide sequence: TGTGCCAGCAGCCCACATATGGACTACGAGCAGTACTTC. Full variable domain (missing parts from reference TRBV7-9 and TRBJ2-7): DTGVSQNPRHKITKRGQNVTFRCDPISEHNRLYWYRQTLGQGPEFLTYFQNEAQLEKSRLLSDRFSAERPKGSFSTLEIQRTEQGDSAMYLCASSPHMDYEQYFGPGTRLTVT.